Following are 23 T cell receptor beta chains from one sample sequenced in a study of T-cell memory formation after mild COVID-19. MiXCR was run by TCRdb on the 5' RACE reads, yielding one entry per CDR3 protein. Of approximately 300,000 distinct CDR3 sequences in the sample, approximately 8% were seen once. Material: PBMCs or a T cell subset sorted from them (not recorded which). The receptors come from a young man who had mild COVID-19 (a few samples of this study predate the infection). Cell type and time point are not known.

A note on this clonotype: This may arise from a read error, as a much more abundant clone is one base away. V gene TRBV4-2 combines with J gene TRBJ1-2, with D perhaps TRBD1 (6 bases). CDR3 size: 14 residues. Trimming shortened V by 4 bases and J by 8 bases, and 17 bases separated the two germline ends. Germline loops: CDR1 LGHNA, CDR2 YNFKEQ. This chain's CDR3 is CASSPPGGVGGYTF. In nucleotides, the CDR3 is TGTGCCAGCAGCCCCCCCGGGGGCGTCGGGGGCTACACCTTC.

The rearrangement links TRBV3-1 to TRBJ2-5; 8 bases are shared with TRBD2. Germline loops: CDR1 LGHDT, CDR2 YNNKEL (reference sequence). Trimming at V came to 7 bases and at J to 3 bases, leaving 13 bases not matched to a gene. This CDR3 has 16 amino acids. Written as DNA, the CDR3 is TGTGCCAGCAAAACACTCCCGACTAGCGAAGAAGAGACCCAGTACTTC. It encodes CASKTLPTSEEETQYF.

This chain joins TRBV7-3 and TRBJ2-5, with D tentatively TRBD1 (6 bases). The CDR3 is made up of 14 amino acids. Germline loops: CDR1 SGHTA, CDR2 FQGTGA. V lost 5 bases, J lost 5 bases, and 15 bases lay in between. The chain's CDR3 is CASSPTGTLETQYF. The CDR3 coding sequence is TGTGCCAGCAGCCCAACCGGGACACTGGAGACCCAGTACTTC.

This clonotype was seen a handful of times. The chain employs TRBV27 and TRBJ2-3; no definite D call. The germline V gene has CDR1 MNHEY and CDR2 SMNVEV (reference sequence). This CDR3 contains 15 residues. The V end was cut by 4 bases, the J end by 2 bases, with 13 bases between. The CDR3 sequence: CASSSSFTATDTQYF. DNA of the CDR3: TGTGCCAGCAGTTCCTCCTTTACCGCCACAGATACGCAGTATTTT.

The table lists this clonotype with a few counts. CDR3 region: CASSLGRATQETQYF. CDR3 in DNA: TGTGCCAGCAGCTTAGGAAGGGCCACACAAGAGACCCAGTACTTC. The chain links TRBV11-2 to TRBJ2-5; D unclear. The germline V and J ends were trimmed by 1 base and 2 bases, with 11 bases remaining between them. This CDR3 is built from 15 residues. In germline, CDR1 is SGHAT, CDR2 FQNNGV.

The chain has TRBV5-6 and TRBJ2-5; 10 bases agree with TRBD1. After removal of 4 bases from V and 2 bases from J, the junction contained 14 bases not matched to a gene. Germline V gene lookup returns CDR1 SGHDT and CDR2 YYEEEE. This CDR3 contains 18 residues. The CDR3 reads CASSPSPGTGEGQETQYF. In DNA form, the CDR3 reads TGTGCCAGCAGCCCTTCTCCCGGGACAGGGGAGGGACAAGAGACCCAGTACTTC.

This chain joins TRBV6-5 and TRBJ1-6, with D uncertain. Germline V lookup: CDR1 MNHEY, CDR2 SVGAGI. CDR3 length equals 13 residues. Trimming took 2 bases from V and 8 from J, leaving 7 bases between them. The CDR3 DNA follows: TGTGCCAGCAGTTACAGACCACATTCACCCCTCCACTTT. Translating it yields CASSYRPHSPLHF.

This clonotype was picked up many times. The V call is TRBV7-6, the J call TRBJ2-5, with TRBD2 matching 7 bases. This CDR3 has 16 amino acids. Germline values: CDR1 SGHVS, CDR2 FNYEAQ. V trimming: 1 base; J trimming: 5 bases; junction bases outside the gene matches: 10. For the CDR3, the DNA is TGTGCCAGCAGCTTAGGCGGGGGAGAGTTTTCGGAGACCCAGTACTTC. This sequence encodes CASSLGGGEFSETQYF.

In this sample, this clonotype turned up a few times. V and J are TRBV27 and TRBJ1-5; no reliable D call. The CDR3 loop spans 13 amino acids. V was pared by 8 bases and J by 7 bases, with 15 bases between. Germline V gene data show CDR1 as MNHEY and CDR2 as SMNVEV (reference sequence). The CDR3 DNA sequence: TGTGCCAGCGCGGCAGGTTCTTGGCAGCCCCAGCATTTT. Translation gives CASAAGSWQPQHF.

This clonotype occurred many times. CDR3 amino acids: CASSGSPGELFF. CDR3 DNA sequence: TGTGCCAGCAGCGGGTCCCCCGGGGAGCTGTTTTTT. The chain combines TRBV14 with TRBJ2-2; D remains ambiguous. V was trimmed by 5 bases and J by 6 bases, leaving 7 bases between them. This CDR3 is built from 12 residues. Germline CDR1 is SGHDN and CDR2 is FVKESK. Combining the CDR3 with reference TRBV14 and TRBJ2-2 gives the whole variable domain EAGVTQFPSHSVIEKGQTVTLRCDPISGHDNLYWYRRVMGKEIKFLLHFVKESKQDESGMPNNRFLAERTGGTYSTLKVQPAELEDSGVYFCASSGSPGELFFGEGSRLTVL.

The sample holds a few counts of this clonotype. The chain couples TRBV6-6 to TRBJ2-3; a possible D gene is TRBD2 (5 bases). The CDR3 is 15 residues long. V was shortened by 10 bases and J by 0 bases, with 17 bases between the two germline ends. Germline lookup yields CDR1 MNHNY and CDR2 SVGAGI (reference sequence). CDR3 nucleotide sequence: TGTGCCACCTCGTCCGAGGGTCTTAGCACAGATACGCAGTATTTT. Translation: CATSSEGLSTDTQYF.

The chain has TRBV7-2 and TRBJ2-5, with 8 positions matching TRBD1. Germline V gene lookup returns CDR1 SGHTA and CDR2 FQGNSA. The ends lost 8 bases at V and 5 bases at J; junction bases unmatched: 7. The CDR3 totals 13 residues. CDR3 in DNA: TGTGCCAGCTTCAGGGGGCGGCTGGAGACCCAGTACTTC. This sequence encodes CASFRGRLETQYF.

V is TRBV5-4 and J is TRBJ1-2, with a tentative D call TRBD1 (6 bases). The germline V and J ends were trimmed by 0 bases and 4 bases, with 13 bases remaining between them. The germline CDR1 and CDR2 sequences are SGHNT and YYREEE (reference sequence). The CDR3 sequence is 15 residues long. The CDR3 nucleotides are TGTGCCAGCAGCTTGGATACAGGGAACCTCTATGGCTACACCTTC. Its translation is CASSLDTGNLYGYTF.

The chain links TRBV6-5 to TRBJ1-1, with D maybe TRBD1 (5 bases). Germline-derived CDR1 and CDR2 are MNHEY and SVGAGI. There are 15 residues in the CDR3. V was shortened by 1 base and J by 4 bases, with 13 bases between the two germline ends. The CDR3 DNA is TGTGCCAGCAGTTACTACTCATCGGGGGGCACTGAAGCTTTCTTT. Translating gives CASSYYSSGGTEAFF.

The CDR3 spells CSAREDWGNQPQHF. CDR3 nucleotide sequence: TGCAGTGCTAGAGAGGACTGGGGAAATCAGCCCCAGCATTTT. The chain couples TRBV20-1 to TRBJ1-5; D uncertain. The CDR3 consists of 14 residues. Germline V gives CDR1 DFQATT, CDR2 SNEGSKA (reference sequence). Deletions cut 0 bases from V and 4 bases from J, with 10 bases between.

This clonotype occurred a few times. The rearrangement uses TRBV6-2 or TRBV6-3 and TRBJ1-5; a possible D gene is TRBD1 (5 bases). The length of the CDR3 is 15 residues. The V gene lost 5 bases and the J gene lost 0 bases, with 11 bases spanning the gap. Looked up from germline, CDR1 is MNHEY and CDR2 is SVGEGT. CDR3 amino acids: CASSNTGYSNQPQHF. The CDR3 nucleotides are TGTGCCAGCAGTAATACAGGTTATAGCAATCAGCCCCAGCATTTT.

V is TRBV7-3 and J is TRBJ2-3; the D is unclear. This CDR3 is built from 14 residues. V was pared by 1 base and J by 2 bases, with 7 bases between. The germline V gene has CDR1 SGHTA and CDR2 FQGTGA. CDR3 DNA sequence: TGTGCCAGCAGCTTAAGGACCCCCACAGATACGCAGTATTTT. Its translation is CASSLRTPTDTQYF.

This clonotype was detected a few times. The chain joins TRBV7-2 to TRBJ2-5; no clear D gene. This CDR3 is built from 14 residues. The germline CDR1 and CDR2 sequences are SGHTA and FQGNSA. V was pared by 4 bases and J by 4 bases, with 13 bases between. CDR3 loop: CASSSTGPSETQYF. The DNA of the CDR3 is TGTGCCAGCAGCTCGACTGGACCCTCAGAGACCCAGTACTTC.

The rearrangement uses TRBV6-6 and TRBJ2-1, with D unclear. This CDR3 is built from 12 residues. Germline lookup yields CDR1 MNHNY and CDR2 SVGAGI (reference sequence). V shed 5 bases and J shed 12 bases, with 14 bases lying between them. CDR3 nucleotides: TGTGCCAGCAGTCAAGACCAAACGGGGCAGTTCTTC. Its protein product is CASSQDQTGQFF.

In its sample, this clonotype was seen a few times. The V and J genes are TRBV18 and TRBJ1-5; 10 bases map to TRBD1. In germline, CDR1 is KGHSH, CDR2 LQKENI. This CDR3 is built from 18 residues. The V and J ends lost 1 base and 4 bases, in that order; junction bases with no gene match: 10. CDR3 DNA sequence: TGTGCCAGCTCACCACGGAGACAGGGGGCCAGCCCAAATCAGCCCCAGCATTTT. It translates to CASSPRRQGASPNQPQHF.

The genes are TRBV7-9 and TRBJ2-7; 13 nucleotides line up with TRBD2. V dropped 4 bases and J dropped 2; count of bases not matched to a gene: 5. This CDR3 is built from 16 residues. Germline lookup yields CDR1 SEHNR and CDR2 FQNEAQ (reference sequence). The CDR3 loop reads CASSSRLAGGAYEQYF. CDR3 bases: TGTGCCAGCAGCTCAAGACTAGCGGGGGGTGCCTACGAGCAGTACTTC.

This clonotype was counted only a few times. This chain connects TRBV4-3 to TRBJ2-5, with 8 bases identical to TRBD2. Germline V gene data show CDR1 as LGHNA and CDR2 as YSLEER. There are 16 residues in the CDR3. The junction had 9 bases not matched to a gene; V was cut back by 4 bases and J by 2 bases. The CDR3, as DNA: TGCGCCAGCAGCCCGCGGGGGGACAACGAGCAAGAGACCCAGTACTTC. It is translated as CASSPRGDNEQETQYF.

This clonotype was counted many times. The chain employs TRBV7-2 and TRBJ2-7, with 7 bases lining up with TRBD2. Trimming removed 4 bases from V and 7 bases from J; junction bases left unmatched: 13. This CDR3 contains 15 residues. CDR1 is SGHTA and CDR2 is FQGNSA in the germline V gene. The CDR3 bases are TGTGCCAGCAGCTCCCAAGCTCTAGCGGTGGGAGAGCAGTACTTC. This encodes CASSSQALAVGEQYF. Full variable domain (outside the CDR3, taken from reference TRBV7-2 and TRBJ2-7): GAGVSQSPSNKVTEKGKDVELRCDPISGHTALYWYRQSLGQGLEFLIYFQGNSAPDKSGLPSDRFSAERTGGSVSTLTIQRTQQEDSAVYLCASSSQALAVGEQYFGPGTRLTVT.